This TCR beta chain originates from a study of blood T cells in healthy people across ages. This CDR3 is 14 amino acids long. Germline-derived CDR1 and CDR2 are SEHNR and FQNEAQ (reference sequence). Deletions cut 5 bases from V and 7 bases from J, with 17 bases between. This clonotype was detected many times. There were healthy Caucasian individuals from Russia, aged 6 to 90, serving as donors. PCR was performed a second time for about 7 to 12 cycles using a sample-barcoded 5' primer and a J-beta primer mix. A template-switch adaptor that had 12 random nucleotides put a tag on each cDNA molecule. Every sample returned 2.5 million or more CDR3-containing paired-end reads. TCRdb reanalysed the 5' RACE reads using MiXCR and keeps one entry per CDR3 protein. In the table there are hundreds of thousands of distinct CDR3 sequences, about 34% of which are singletons.

This clonotype was sampled from a woman aged 80 or over in good health. The genes are TRBV7-9 and TRBJ1-1, with D perhaps TRBD1 (5 bases). Sequencing was done on a sample of blood. Written as DNA, the CDR3 is TGTGCCAGCAGCCCCGTCCGGGACCGAGTTGAAGCTTTCTTT. This encodes CASSPVRDRVEAFF. Full variable domain (missing parts from reference TRBV7-9 and TRBJ1-1): DTGVSQNPRHKITKRGQNVTFRCDPISEHNRLYWYRQTLGQGPEFLTYFQNEAQLEKSRLLSDRFSAERPKGSFSTLEIQRTEQGDSAMYLCASSPVRDRVEAFFGQGTRLTVV.